The rows below give T cell receptor beta chains drawn from one sample of a study of blood T cells in healthy people across ages. TCRdb redid the calling of the 5' RACE reads with MiXCR, one entry per CDR3 protein. Here the sample spans 650,000 to 1,000,000 distinct CDR3 sequences, 35% to 40% being singletons. Sequencing input: blood. All receptors derive from a man aged 18 to 29 in good health. The CDR3 runs from the conserved cysteine through the conserved F or W. A D gene is named only where the DNA matches it firmly. Clone sizes are given selectively: once, few, many, or a class where the clone is expanded.

v_call	cdr3_length	clone_size	d_call	j_call	cdr3_nt	cdr3_aa
TRBV9	15	-	TRBD1	TRBJ2-7	TGTGCCAGCAGCACTCGGGACAGCCCCTACAATGAGCAGTACTTC	CASSTRDSPYNEQYF
TRBV7-6	14	few	-	TRBJ2-3	TGTACCAGCAGCCGACAGGAATTCACAGATACGCAGTATTTT	CTSSRQEFTDTQYF
TRBV27	14	many	TRBD1	TRBJ1-2	TGTGCCAGCAGTTTATTAGGGGGCGACTATGGCTACACCTTC	CASSLLGGDYGYTF
TRBV28	13	-	-	TRBJ1-5	TGTGCCAGCAGTTGGGTGGGGGAGGCAGCCCGGCATTTT	CASSWVGEAARHF
TRBV12-3/TRBV12-4	14	-	-	TRBJ2-5	TGTGCCAGCAGTGTCCGATCGTTCCAAGAGACCCAGTACTTC	CASSVRSFQETQYF
TRBV11-2	15	many	TRBD2	TRBJ2-7	TGTGCCAGCAGCTTGGGGACTAGCGGGGACTACGAGCAGTACTTC	CASSLGTSGDYEQYF
TRBV20-1	15	-	-	TRBJ2-3	TGCAGTGCTAGAGATCTGGAGCGGGCCACAGATACGCAGTATTTT	CSARDLERATDTQYF
TRBV12-3/TRBV12-4	16	few	TRBD1	TRBJ1-1	TGTGCCAGCAGTTTACGTACAGGGGGCGGAGGCACTGAAGCTTTCTTT	CASSLRTGGGGTEAFF
TRBV14	15	many	-	TRBJ1-2	TGTGCCAGCAGCCGGAATAACGTAGGCCCCTATGGCTACACCTTC	CASSRNNVGPYGYTF
TRBV5-1	16	-	TRBD2	TRBJ2-7	TGCGCCAGCAGCTTGGTGTCTAGCGGGGTAGGCAATGAGCAGTACTTC	CASSLVSSGVGNEQYF
TRBV10-3	14	many	-	TRBJ1-2	TGTGCCATCAGTGGGGCGCAGGTCAACTATGGCTACACCTTC	CAISGAQVNYGYTF
TRBV3-1	14	many	-	TRBJ2-1	TGTGCCAGCAGCACAGGGATGGGCTACAATGAGCAGTTCTTC	CASSTGMGYNEQFF
TRBV7-9	16	-	TRBD1	TRBJ2-3	TGTGCCAGCAGCCTCCGGGACAGGGAAAAGACAGATGCGCAGTATTTT	CASSLRDREKTDAQYF
TRBV4-3	16	many	-	TRBJ1-5	TGCGCCAGCAGCCAAAGTTTGGGGCAGGGCAATCAGCCCCAGCATTTT	CASSQSLGQGNQPQHF
TRBV5-5	15	-	TRBD1	TRBJ2-3	TGTGCCAGCGGACGTGTCCAGGGGGACACAGATACGCAGTATTTT	CASGRVQGDTDTQYF
TRBV5-1	16	few	-	TRBJ2-2	TGCGCCAGCAGCTTGGTCCCAGGGGGGGACACCGGGGAGCTGTTTTTT	CASSLVPGGDTGELFF
TRBV12-3/TRBV12-4	11	once	-	TRBJ1-2	TGTGTCAGCAGTTTACAGTATGGCTACACCTTC	CVSSLQYGYTF
TRBV7-9	14	few	-	TRBJ2-7	TGTGCCAGCGGCCCTGGAGATAATTACTACGAGCAGTACTTC	CASGPGDNYYEQYF
TRBV2	13	once	-	TRBJ2-5	TGTGCCAGCATACGAGAGGGGCAAGAGACCCAGTACTTC	CASIREGQETQYF
TRBV20-1	15	-	-	TRBJ1-1	TGCAGTGCTAGAGATTATGAGGTATTGAACACTGAAGCTTTCTTT	CSARDYEVLNTEAFF
TRBV7-9	14	-	-	TRBJ2-7	TGTGCCAGCAGCTTCGACACTGAGTTCTACGAGCAGTACTTC	CASSFDTEFYEQYF
TRBV7-9	13	-	-	TRBJ2-7	TGTGCCAGCAGCCCGTCGATCGGGTACGAGCAGTACTTC	CASSPSIGYEQYF
TRBV28	16	few	TRBD1	TRBJ1-2	TGTGCCAGTTGGACAGGGTCCCCCTTAGCTAACTATGGCTACACCTTC	CASWTGSPLANYGYTF
TRBV6-5	15	-	-	TRBJ2-1	TGTGCCAGCACCATCGACCGGGGGACCTACAATGAGCAGTTCTTC	CASTIDRGTYNEQFF
TRBV4-3	16	many	-	TRBJ1-2	TGCGCCAGCAGCCAAGTTGGGGGAGCGGCTAACTATGGCTACACCTTC	CASSQVGGAANYGYTF
TRBV7-2	15	-	-	TRBJ2-7	TGTGCCAGCAGCCTCGCCGGGACACCAACCTACGAGCAGTACTTC	CASSLAGTPTYEQYF
TRBV24-1	16	-	-	TRBJ2-7	TGTGCCACCCGTCGCAGAACTCCACTTATTTGTTGGGAGCAGTACTTC	CATRRRTPLICWEQYF
TRBV20-1	12	-	-	TRBJ1-2	TGCAGTGCTAGAGATCGCCCTTATGGCTACACCTTC	CSARDRPYGYTF
TRBV6-2/TRBV6-3	18	-	-	TRBJ1-5	TGTGCCAGCAGTTACCCACCTGGGGTGCTTTCCAGCAATCAGCCCCAGCATTTT	CASSYPPGVLSSNQPQHF
TRBV4-3	16	-	-	TRBJ2-3	TGCGCCAGCAGCGGAGGGGGACAGATCTACACAGATACGCAGTATTTT	CASSGGGQIYTDTQYF
TRBV4-2	15	-	TRBD1	TRBJ2-2	TGTGCCAGCAGCCAGGGACAGGGTACGGCCGGGGAGCTGTTTTTT	CASSQGQGTAGELFF
TRBV12-3/TRBV12-4	15	-	TRBD2	TRBJ2-1	TGTGCCAGCAGTTTAGCTAGCGGGCCCCACAATGAGCAGTTCTTC	CASSLASGPHNEQFF
TRBV5-1	15	-	-	TRBJ1-1	TGCGCCAGCAGCCCCCCTCGGGACGTGAACACTGAAGCTTTCTTT	CASSPPRDVNTEAFF
TRBV5-4	13	many	-	TRBJ1-2	TGTGCCAGCAGCCAGACAGAGAACTATGGCTACACCTTC	CASSQTENYGYTF
TRBV4-2	15	many	-	TRBJ2-1	TGTGCCAGCAGCGTAAGGAAGGCTCTTACAATGGATCAGTTCTTC	CASSVRKALTMDQFF
TRBV7-2	15	-	TRBD1	TRBJ2-1	TGTGCCAGCAGCGTCTCCGGGACAGCTTACAATGAGCAGTTCTTC	CASSVSGTAYNEQFF
TRBV3-1	16	-	-	TRBJ1-5	TGTGCCAGCAACCAAGATCATACCCTGGGGAGTCAGCCCCAGCATTTT	CASNQDHTLGSQPQHF
TRBV4-1	15	-	-	TRBJ1-2	TGCGCCTGCAGCCCTTCCACAGATTCGGGTTATGGCTACACCTTC	CACSPSTDSGYGYTF
TRBV27	16	few	TRBD1	TRBJ2-1	TGTGCCAGCAGCCCACAGGGACAGACCCCTTACAATGAGCAGTTCTTC	CASSPQGQTPYNEQFF
TRBV20-1	15	few	TRBD1	TRBJ2-5	TGCAGTGCTAGAAACCTACAGGGGGTACAAGAGACCCAGTACTTC	CSARNLQGVQETQYF
TRBV13	14	-	-	TRBJ1-1	TGTGCCAGCAGACCCGGGGGGGGTAACGCTGAAGCTTTCTTT	CASRPGGGNAEAFF
TRBV7-2	16	-	-	TRBJ1-3	TGTGCCAGCAGCTTAACCCACGGAGACTCTGGAAACACCATATATTTT	CASSLTHGDSGNTIYF
TRBV28	16	-	TRBD1	TRBJ2-7	TGTGCCAGCAGTCCTAACAGCCGGGACAGGCTATACGAGCAGTACTTC	CASSPNSRDRLYEQYF
TRBV3-1	16	-	-	TRBJ1-1	TGTGCCAGCAGCCCCGGGGGACCAGGCATGAACACTGAAGCTTTCTTT	CASSPGGPGMNTEAFF
TRBV12-3/TRBV12-4	15	-	-	TRBJ1-6	TGTGCCAGCAGTTTAACGGACAGCAATAATTCACCCCTCCACTTT	CASSLTDSNNSPLHF
TRBV6-5	14	few	-	TRBJ2-2	TGTGCCAGCAGCCCGGACTGGGGGACCGGGGAGCTGTTTTTT	CASSPDWGTGELFF
TRBV27	14	few	-	TRBJ1-1	TGTGCCAGCAGTTTAGGGGGTCACGGCACTGAAGCTTTCTTT	CASSLGGHGTEAFF
TRBV20-1	14	many	-	TRBJ2-7	TGCAGTGCTACACCTTACTCTTTATCCTACGAGCAGTACTTC	CSATPYSLSYEQYF
TRBV6-2/TRBV6-3	14	-	-	TRBJ2-3	TGTGCCAGCAGTTCCCTACAGTCAAGTACTACGCAGTATTTT	CASSSLQSSTTQYF
TRBV6-6	11	-	-	TRBJ2-7	TGTGCCAGCAGTTACGGGGATGGGCAGTACTTC	CASSYGDGQYF
TRBV7-9	17	-	TRBD2	TRBJ2-1	TGTGCCAGCAGCAACCTGTTAGCGGGGGCCAGCTACAATGAGCAGTTCTTC	CASSNLLAGASYNEQFF
TRBV20-1	13	few	TRBD1	TRBJ1-4	TGCAGTGCCCCGGACAGGGGGGACGAAAAACTGTTTTTT	CSAPDRGDEKLFF
TRBV27	16	-	TRBD1	TRBJ2-7	TGTGCCAGCAGTTTAGATTTTACAGGGGCGGTGGATGAGCAGTACTTC	CASSLDFTGAVDEQYF